Included here is one TCR beta chain sequence, with context. Its specificity is not known. Controls came from buffy coats of healthy blood donors. The source of the sample is a study of STAT5B mutations in CD4+ large granular lymphocyte leukemia. Study-wide findings and caveats: No patients shared main leukemic clonotypes, though around 25% appeared at low frequency elsewhere. Compared with healthy controls (2/35), patient top clones favored TRBV06 (8/27).

The germline V gene encodes CDR1 MDHEN and CDR2 SYDVKM. This CDR3 is built from 16 residues. Trimming removed 8 bases at V and 4 bases at J, with 21 bases between. The table came from immunoSEQ multiplex PCR; TCRdb's copy has only in-frame clones and leaves some out. The sample lists roughly 25,000 clones; 74% were seen once. The sequenced sample consisted of CD4+ T cells from blood buffy coats. This chain links TRBV28 with TRBJ1-3, with D tentatively TRBD1 (5 bases). This TCR was recovered from a human donor in good health. CDR3 coding DNA: TGTGCCAGCTCGTACACCGCCCGGGGGGAAGGAAACACCATATATTTT. Its translation: CASSYTARGEGNTIYF.